The 27 T cell receptor beta chains presented below share a single source sample, sequenced in a study of vaccination and CD4 T cells after COVID-19. Stated treatment: approximately 10-day PBMC culture with coronavirus spike peptide pools or control peptides (ViraFEST assay). At the Johns Hopkins FTIC core, DNA taken from cultured CD4+ T cells was sequenced by way of the Oncomine TCR Beta short-read assay. Each CDR3 protein is one row after TCRdb ran MiXCR on the PCR reads. The sample shows about 13,000 distinct CDR3 sequences, 45% to 65% of them seen only once. For these receptors, no antigen is known. The sample comprised CD4+ T cells from blood, cultured in vitro. These receptors were obtained from a human donor who had recovered from COVID-19.

The gene calls are TRBV6-2 or TRBV6-3 and TRBJ2-5; 7 bases agree with TRBD2. The ends lost 6 bases at V and 5 bases at J; junction bases unmatched: 12. Germline V gene lookup returns CDR1 MNHEY and CDR2 SVGEGT. There are 15 residues in the CDR3. The CDR3 reads CASSNQGAGLETQYF. Here the CDR3 DNA reads TGTGCCAGCAGCAACCAGGGAGCGGGATTGGAGACCCAGTACTTC.

The chain employs TRBV27 and TRBJ1-4; TRBD1 agrees at 7 bases. Germline V gene data show CDR1 as MNHEY and CDR2 as SMNVEV (reference sequence). The CDR3 consists of 15 residues. J gave up 7 bases and V 5 bases, and 10 bases lay outside the gene matches. CDR3 sequence reads: CASSANRGGGEKLFF. CDR3 nucleotides: TGTGCCAGCAGTGCAAACAGGGGAGGGGGTGAAAAACTGTTTTTT.

The chain carries TRBV7-9 and TRBJ2-2; 8 nucleotides align to TRBD2. CDR1 and CDR2 (germline): SEHNR, FQNEAQ (reference sequence). The V and J ends lost 6 bases and 6 bases, in that order; junction bases with no gene match: 9. This CDR3 contains 15 residues. The CDR3 reads CASSGIGTSSGELFF. DNA of the CDR3: TGTGCCAGCAGTGGTATCGGGACTAGTTCCGGGGAGCTGTTTTTT.

The chain carries TRBV4-1 and TRBJ1-1; D call uncertain. The germline gives CDR1 MGHRA, CDR2 YSYEKL. The CDR3 runs 18 residues. Trimming removed 3 bases at V and 5 bases at J, with 25 bases between. CDR3 protein: CASSQNKDGSSWGTEAFF. The CDR3 DNA reads TGCGCCAGCAGCCAGAATAAGGACGGATCCTCGTGGGGAACTGAAGCTTTCTTT.

The V and J genes are TRBV30 and TRBJ2-5, with TRBD1 matching 7 bases. V shed 1 base, J shed 0 bases, and the junction held 11 bases outside the gene matches. There are 17 residues in the CDR3. CDR1 GTSNPN and CDR2 SVGIG come from the germline V gene (reference sequence). CDR3 residues: CAWSAPRDRVYQETQYF. The CDR3, as DNA: TGTGCCTGGAGTGCGCCCCGGGACAGAGTTTACCAAGAGACCCAGTACTTC. The whole variable domain, filled in from reference TRBV30 and TRBJ2-5, reads SQTIHQWPATLVQPVGSPLSLECTVEGTSNPNLYWYRQAAGRGLQLLFYSVGIGQISSEVPQNLSASRPQDRQFILSSKKLLLSDSGFYLCAWSAPRDRVYQETQYFGPGTRLLVL.

This chain connects TRBV7-3 to TRBJ2-2, with 7 bases matching TRBD2. Germline V gene sequence: CDR1 SGHTA, CDR2 FQGTGA. The CDR3 is made up of 15 amino acids. The junction had 7 bases not matched to a gene; V was cut back by 3 bases and J by 6 bases. The CDR3 loop reads CASSFGGSSSGELFF. The CDR3 DNA reads as TGTGCCAGCAGCTTTGGCGGGAGTAGCTCCGGGGAGCTGTTTTTT.

The rearrangement uses TRBV6-4 and TRBJ1-3; D might be TRBD1 (5 bases). The CDR3 length is 14 residues. V was cut by 3 bases and J by 2 bases, with 8 bases left in between. Per germline, CDR1 MRHNA and CDR2 SNTAGT. CDR3 nucleotides: TGTGCCAGCAGTGAACCAGGGACTGGAAACACCATATATTTT. Protein product: CASSEPGTGNTIYF.

V gene TRBV10-3 combines with J gene TRBJ2-1, with a possible D match to TRBD1 (5 bases). The V and J ends lost 3 bases and 2 bases respectively, with 8 bases between them. This CDR3 spans 14 amino acids. Germline lookup yields CDR1 ENHRY and CDR2 SYGVKD. This CDR3 is CAISDRVAYNEQFF. The CDR3 DNA follows: TGTGCCATCAGTGACAGGGTAGCCTACAATGAGCAGTTCTTC.

The rearrangement uses TRBV19 and TRBJ1-5, with D tentatively TRBD1 (5 bases). Trimming removed 3 bases from V and 4 bases from J, with 7 bases in between. Germline V gene data show CDR1 as LNHDA and CDR2 as SQIVND (reference sequence). The CDR3 length is 13 residues. The chain's CDR3 is CASSMEGNQPQHF. The CDR3 DNA reads as TGTGCCAGTAGTATGGAGGGGAATCAGCCCCAGCATTTT.

V is TRBV20-1 and J is TRBJ2-6, with D possibly called TRBD1 or TRBD2 (5 bases each). Trimming shortened V by 5 bases and J by 0 bases, and 14 bases separated the two germline ends. The germline gives CDR1 DFQATT, CDR2 SNEGSKA (reference sequence). The CDR3 runs to 16 residues. The CDR3 loop reads CSAVRGVPSGANVLTF. CDR3 in DNA: TGCAGTGCTGTAAGGGGAGTCCCCTCTGGGGCCAACGTCCTGACTTTC.

The chain has TRBV20-1 and TRBJ2-7; weak D call: TRBD2 (6 bases). The germline V gene has CDR1 DFQATT and CDR2 SNEGSKA (reference sequence). This CDR3 has 14 residues. Trimming shortened V by 4 bases and J by 1 base, and 14 bases separated the two germline ends. The chain's CDR3 is CSATEEGWSYEQYF. CDR3 nucleotides: TGCAGTGCTACCGAGGAGGGCTGGTCCTACGAGCAGTACTTC.

This clonotype turned up a few times. V gene TRBV7-9 combines with J gene TRBJ2-2; D is unresolved. Trimming took 5 bases from V and 13 from J, leaving 11 bases between them. Germline assignment: CDR1 SEHNR and CDR2 FQNEAQ (reference sequence). The CDR3 is 11 amino acids. The CDR3 nucleotides read TGTGCCAGCAGCCTGACACGCGGGCTGTTTTTT. Its translation: CASSLTRGLFF.

V is TRBV21-1 and J is TRBJ2-7; the D call of TRBD1 is as the table states it, not checked on the DNA. TRBV21-1 is labeled a pseudogene. The CDR3 sequence is 16 residues long. CDR3 loop: CASSKRVSWGSFEQYF. Here the CDR3 DNA reads TGTGCCAGCAGTAAGAGAGTGTCCTGGGGTTCGTTCGAGCAGTACTTC.

The J gene is TRBJ2-1, the V gene TRBV19; 9 nucleotides match TRBD1. Germline values: CDR1 LNHDA, CDR2 SQIVND (reference sequence). There are 13 residues in the CDR3. V dropped 5 bases and J dropped 7; count of bases not matched to a gene: 3. The DNA for the CDR3 is TGTGCCAGTAGTGATGACAGGGGGAATGAGCAGTTCTTC. Encoded protein: CASSDDRGNEQFF.

The chain recombines TRBV21-1 with TRBJ2-4; the table's TRBD2 call for D was not verified on the DNA. TRBV21-1 represents a pseudogene. This CDR3 has 17 amino acids. The chain's CDR3 is CASSAPDGLLAKNIQYF. CDR3 in DNA: TGTGCCAGCAGCGCACCTGACGGACTACTAGCCAAAAACATTCAGTACTTC.

The J gene is TRBJ2-1, the V gene TRBV7-8, with D uncertain. Germline V gives CDR1 SGHVS, CDR2 FQNEAQ. Trimming left V 0 bases short and J 6 bases short, with 12 bases between. This CDR3 comprises 15 residues. The CDR3 sequence: CASSLAGHALNEQFF. The CDR3 DNA reads as TGTGCCAGCAGCTTAGCGGGCCATGCCCTCAATGAGCAGTTCTTC.

The J gene is TRBJ1-5, the V gene TRBV6-1; 7 bases are shared with TRBD1. The V gene end was trimmed by 6 bases and the J gene end by 5 bases; junction bases not matched to a gene: 7. The CDR3 covers 14 residues. Germline loops: CDR1 MNHNS, CDR2 SASEGT. The CDR3 nucleotides are TGTGCCAGCAGCGACAGGGTGGGAGATCAGCCCCAGCATTTT. Translation: CASSDRVGDQPQHF.

The genes are TRBV6-1 and TRBJ2-2; possible D gene TRBD2, 5 bases. The CDR3 consists of 13 residues. Germline-derived CDR1 and CDR2 are MNHNS and SASEGT. V was pared by 6 bases and J by 6 bases, with 11 bases between. The CDR3 loop is CASRNSAPGELFF. In DNA, the CDR3 is TGTGCCAGCAGAAATAGCGCTCCCGGGGAGCTGTTTTTT.

The V and J genes are TRBV19 and TRBJ2-5, with D maybe TRBD2 (6 bases). The germline V gene has CDR1 LNHDA and CDR2 SQIVND (reference sequence). Trimming took 5 bases from V and 4 from J, leaving 8 bases between them. The CDR3 is 12 residues long. CDR3 protein: CASSAGGETQYF. For the CDR3, the DNA is TGTGCCAGTAGTGCCGGGGGAGAGACCCAGTACTTC.

This chain joins TRBV7-9 and TRBJ2-3; D is possibly TRBD2 (5 bases). CDR1 is SEHNR and CDR2 is FQNEAQ in the germline V gene (reference sequence). V shed 3 bases and J shed 0 bases, with 16 bases lying between them. CDR3 length: 17 amino acids. The CDR3, as DNA: TGTGCCAGCAGCTTGAACGTAGGTGGGGAGAGCACAGATACGCAGTATTTT. Its translation is CASSLNVGGESTDTQYF.

This chain connects TRBV28 to TRBJ1-2; no firm D call. CDR3 length: 16 amino acids. Germline V gene data show CDR1 as MDHEN and CDR2 as SYDVKM. V was cut by 6 bases and J by 0 bases, with 17 bases left in between. CDR3 nucleotides: TGTGCCAGCAGCTATTGGACGGGAACCTCTAACTATGGCTACACCTTC. Its protein product is CASSYWTGTSNYGYTF.

The chain uses TRBV4-1 and TRBJ1-5; D remains unclear. The CDR3 has 18 residues. Trimming left V 4 bases short and J 0 bases short, with 19 bases between. Germline V gives CDR1 MGHRA, CDR2 YSYEKL. CDR3 coding DNA: TGCGCCAGCAGCCCCCGGGTGGACCTCACATATAGCAATCAGCCCCAGCATTTT. Translation: CASSPRVDLTYSNQPQHF.

The V and J genes are TRBV27 and TRBJ1-6; D is unclear. Looked up from germline, CDR1 is MNHEY and CDR2 is SMNVEV (reference sequence). The V gene lost 6 bases and the J gene lost 15 bases, with 18 bases spanning the gap. This CDR3 is 13 amino acids long. CDR3 sequence (DNA): TGTGCCAGCAGCACCCGGACCAACTCGGTCCTCCACTTT. It encodes CASSTRTNSVLHF.

The gene calls are TRBV10-3 and TRBJ2-5; D may be TRBD1 (6 bases). With 11 bases removed from V and 5 bases from J, the gap between germline ends came to 15 bases. Per the germline V gene, CDR1 is ENHRY and CDR2 is SYGVKD. The length of the CDR3 is 12 residues. CDR3 coding DNA: TGTGCCCCCAAGGGGGTTCAGGAGACCCAGTACTTC. This codes for CAPKGVQETQYF.

The V gene is TRBV7-8, the J gene TRBJ2-1; 12 bases fit TRBD1. This CDR3 region has 16 residues. Germline CDR1 is SGHVS and CDR2 is FQNEAQ. Trimming took 7 bases from V and 7 from J; bases not matched to a gene: 11. CDR3: CASNPTPGQGANEQFF. Here the CDR3 DNA reads TGTGCCAGCAACCCAACCCCGGGACAGGGGGCGAATGAGCAGTTCTTC. Together with reference TRBV7-8 and TRBJ2-1, the CDR3 gives the full variable domain: GAGVSQSPRYKVAKRGQDVALRCDPISGHVSLFWYQQALGQGPEFLTYFQNEAQLDKSGLPSDRFFAERPEGSVSTLKIQRTQQEDSAVYLCASNPTPGQGANEQFFGPGTRLTVL.

CDR3 region: CASSSGTQSSYEQYF. CDR3 bases: TGTGCCAGCAGCTCCGGGACTCAGAGCTCCTACGAGCAGTACTTC. The chain recombines TRBV7-8 with TRBJ2-7, with a possible D match to TRBD2 (6 bases). Germline loops: CDR1 SGHVS, CDR2 FQNEAQ. The V and J ends lost 4 bases and 0 bases respectively, with 13 bases between them. There are 15 residues in the CDR3.

This clonotype was seen only a few times. The chain uses TRBV28 and TRBJ1-1; no clear D gene. Trimming stripped 2 bases from V and 1 base from J, with 5 bases between. Per the germline V gene, CDR1 is MDHEN and CDR2 is SYDVKM. CDR3 length: 13 residues. The CDR3 bases are TGTGCCAGCAGTTTAACGGAGAACACTGAAGCTTTCTTT. Translating it yields CASSLTENTEAFF. The full variable domain, completed using reference TRBV28 and TRBJ1-1, is DVKVTQSSRYLVKRTGEKVFLECVQDMDHENMFWYRQDPGLGLRLIYFSYDVKMKEKGDIPEGYSVSREKKERFSLILESASTNQTSMYLCASSLTENTEAFFGQGTRLTVV.